This T cell receptor beta chain originates from a study of T cells in Graves' hyperthyroidism and ophthalmopathy (dated by TCRdb to about 2019). Context from the whole study: Peripheral blood was sampled at the time of initial diagnosis, prior to any treatment. To identify TCR V-J signatures that set the groups apart, the researchers used a discovery cohort of about a hundred patients, made up of some 41 with Graves' ophthalmopathy and 57 with stable Graves' hyperthyroidism. After blood sampling, hyperthyroidism patients were treated with methimazole at a starting dose of 30 mg daily, and ophthalmopathy patients were treated with high-dose intravenous methylprednisolone. For training and testing, the 80 to 100 patients in the discovery cohort were randomly divided in a 7:3 ratio. The paper reports TCR Vbeta CDR3 sequencing of 140 or so peripheral blood samples: under 45 ophthalmopathy, about 75 hyperthyroidism and around 17 progressor patients. Thyroid tissue and blood T-cell repertoires from more than 5 Graves' hyperthyroidism patients were also compared in the study. Whether ophthalmopathy could be predicted prospectively was tested in an independent validation cohort made up of about 18 hyperthyroidism patients plus 17 patients who later progressed to ophthalmopathy. What the work shows at the level of the full study, not this receptor alone: In cross-validation, a model built on a 13 V-J signature told ophthalmopathy apart from stable hyperthyroidism with over 85% sensitivity and 81% to 82% specificity, and in testing the same model reached 80%/75%. Sample size was not statistically predetermined, and investigators were not blinded to group allocation. Most expanded thyroid clonotypes (frequency above 0.001) were also detected in blood, suggesting blood repertoires may reflect thyroid immune responses. In validation, progression to ophthalmopathy was predicted by the model with roughly 69% sensitivity and 72.22% specificity, a median of 6.5 months before onset.

This clonotype was detected ten times or more. Its cognate antigen has yet to be identified. No much larger clone is present one base from it, and per-base qualities are unavailable. Graves' hyperthyroidism was defined as stable when no progression to ophthalmopathy occurred over 18 months of follow-up. Hyperthyroidism patients were newly diagnosed, with disease duration under 2 months, and aged 18 to 65 years. Patients with uncontrolled infections, other autoimmune diseases, pregnancy or lactation were excluded. Diagnoses were established on the basis of clinical symptoms, serum thyroxine and TRAb, thyroid ultrasound, and orbital computed tomography. PBMCs were isolated from about 10 ml of fresh peripheral blood by Ficoll-Paque density gradient centrifugation. Total RNA was extracted with Trizol reagent, and quality was checked on an Agilent 2100 Bioanalyzer. Amplification of TCR beta CDR3 regions was carried out from RNA transcripts. The TCR CDR3 was subjected to a first round of RT-PCR using the HTBI primer set and the Qiagen OneStep RT-PCR kit. The libraries were constructed in a second round of multiplex PCR and then size-selected and purified. Paired-end sequencing of the libraries was performed with 100 bp reads on an Illumina HiSeq2000. Per the original workflow: SOAPnuke was used to process the raw data, removing reads that contained adapters or uncalled bases, had a mean Phred below 15, or lacked an exact match to the constant primer or identifier. COPE v1.2.5 was used to merge high-quality paired reads, and clonotypes were defined as unique nucleotide sequences. MiTCR v1.1 was used to align the clonotypes against IMGT TRBV, TRBD and TRBJ reference segments. Analysis was restricted to V-J combinations with a frequency above 0.0001, which covered 99% to 99.2% of repertoires. A TCS score was defined as the ratio between F50 (clonal expansion) and ExV (chaos), using BLOSUM62-based TCRdist between CDR3 peptides within each V-J. Welch's t-statistics and random forest reduced 500 to 550 V-J features to roughly 13, which were used in a naive Bayes classifier (R e1071). TCRdb reworked the public reads: Q25 trimming with fastp, MiXCR clone assembly, productive beta chains retained. CDR3 protein sequences are deduplicated, and each keeps its most common genes and DNA. The V and J calls here are based on TCRdb, not the publication. This sample comprises about 200,000 distinct CDR3 sequences, roughly a sixth of them detected only once. Clones ranked in the top ten supply roughly 49% of the sample.

The CDR3 contains 12 residues, cysteine and phenylalanine counted. The retained sequence is limited to the CDR3, 36 bases, with the frame set at the first base. The junction carries 12 bases between V and J, which are trimmed by 5 bases and 8 bases respectively. The germline V gene encodes CDR1 SGHAT and CDR2 FQNNGV. The chain joins TRBV11-2 to TRBJ1-2; matching of 6 bases hints at TRBD1 as the D gene. The sequence was collected from a woman in her forties or fifties with Graves' hyperthyroidism. The sample taken for sequencing was blood. The sequence in DNA is TGTGCCAGCAGCCTTACAGGGCGCGGCTACACCTTC. Its protein is CASSLTGRGYTF.